What follows is one T cell receptor beta chain and its context. A much larger clone lies a single base off, so this may be a read error. These data come from a study of spatial heterogeneity in lung cancer. The time point denotes: sample taken at primary tumor resection. The authors sequenced whole RNA from tumor, nontumor lung or frozen PBMC without sorting. Samples came from approximately 65 TRACERx patients with untreated early-stage lung cancer. One entry per CDR3 protein, called by TCRdb with MiXCR from the 5' RACE reads. Here the sample spans about 45,000 distinct CDR3 sequences, 12% to 15% being singletons. Germline V lookup: CDR1 MDHEN, CDR2 SYDVKM. The V gene lost 5 bases and the J gene lost 3 bases, with 6 bases spanning the gap. The CDR3 length is 12 residues.

The source was PBMCs, collected at surgery. V gene TRBV28 combines with J gene TRBJ2-3; no clear D. This clonotype was sampled from a male donor with early-stage non-small cell lung cancer. CDR3 coding DNA: TGTGCCAGCAGTAAAGAAACAGATACGCAGTATTTT. It is translated as CASSKETDTQYF.